This is a list of T cell receptor beta chains from one sample in a study of PD-1 blockade in classical Hodgkin lymphoma. Repertoires were generated with immunoSEQ multiplex PCR, while TCRdb's copy carries only in-frame clones and drops some. The sample gives 89,000 or so clones, about 90% of which show up once; approximately 2.4% is in the top ten. The input for sequencing was peripheral blood mononuclear cells (PBMCs), taken before the second cycle of nivolumab. Receptor source: a human donor with classical Hodgkin lymphoma. Both conserved end residues are part of each CDR3. A D gene is named only where the DNA matches it firmly. The size entry is marked missing in some rows and otherwise reads once, few, many or a size class.

V gene	clone size	J gene	D gene	CDR3 DNA	CDR3 protein
TRBV19	NA	TRBJ1-1	NA	TGTGCCAGTATCTTGAACACTGAAGCTTTCTTT	CASILNTEAFF
TRBV11-2	NA	TRBJ2-7	TRBD1	TGTGCCAGCAGCTTAATCGGCGACAGGGGCGGCTACGAGCAGTACTTC	CASSLIGDRGGYEQYF
TRBV14	NA	TRBJ2-1	TRBD1	TGTGCCAGCAGCAAATTACAGGGGGGTAGCTCCTACAATGAGCAGTTCTTC	CASSKLQGGSSYNEQFF
TRBV28	few	TRBJ2-7	NA	TGTGCCAGCCGACGATGGTACGAGCAGTACTTC	CASRRWYEQYF
TRBV14	few	TRBJ2-1	TRBD1	TGTGCCAGCAGCGGGACAGGGCCTTACAATGAGCAGTTCTTC	CASSGTGPYNEQFF
TRBV5-1	NA	TRBJ2-7	NA	TGCGCCAGCAGCGTGTTTAGGAAGGACGAGCAGTACTTC	CASSVFRKDEQYF
TRBV6-1	NA	TRBJ1-2	NA	TGTGCCAGCAGTGGACAGGCAGGTGGCTACACCTTC	CASSGQAGGYTF
TRBV2	medium-sized	TRBJ1-1	NA	TGTGCCAGCAGACCTATCGTAGGGAACACTGAAGCTTTCTTT	CASRPIVGNTEAFF
TRBV28	NA	TRBJ2-1	NA	TGTGCCAGCAGTTTATTGGGGTTGGGGCGGCAGTTCTTC	CASSLLGLGRQFF
TRBV30	NA	TRBJ2-7	TRBD2	TGTGCCTGGAGGCCGGGAGGGCCCTACGAGCAGTACTTC	CAWRPGGPYEQYF
TRBV27	NA	TRBJ2-7	TRBD2	TGTGCCAGCAGTTATAAAGTAGCGGGAGGAAACGAGCAGTACTTC	CASSYKVAGGNEQYF
TRBV4-1	NA	TRBJ2-1	TRBD1	TGCGCCAGCAGCCAAGCCAGCCAGGGGGTGAACAATGAGCAGTTCTTC	CASSQASQGVNNEQFF
TRBV7-2	NA	TRBJ1-5	NA	TGTGCCAGCAGCCCCCAACCGTACAGTCTCAATCAGCCCCAGCATTTT	CASSPQPYSLNQPQHF
TRBV27	NA	TRBJ2-2	NA	TGTGCCAGCAGTTTAAGGGACTGGGCCACCGGGGAGCTGTTTTTT	CASSLRDWATGELFF
TRBV27	NA	TRBJ2-3	NA	TGTGCCAGCAGTGCTCTTGGCACAGATACGCAGTATTTT	CASSALGTDTQYF
TRBV27	NA	TRBJ1-5	TRBD1	TGTGCCAGCAGTCAAACCCACACGACAGGGGGCGGTCAGCCCCAGCATTTT	CASSQTHTTGGGQPQHF
TRBV27	NA	TRBJ1-4	NA	TGTGCCAGCAGTTTATTGGGTCCTAATGAAAAACTGTTTTTT	CASSLLGPNEKLFF
TRBV30	NA	TRBJ2-7	TRBD2	TGTGCCTGGAGTGTAGCTAGCGGGGTTCTTAGCTCCTACGAGCAGTACTTC	CAWSVASGVLSSYEQYF
TRBV29-1	once	TRBJ2-1	TRBD1	TGCAGCGTAGACAGGGGACCGGGGGAGCAGTTCTTC	CSVDRGPGEQFF
TRBV29-1	few	TRBJ1-1	NA	TGCAGCGTCCAAACGTGGGGTAGGAGCACTGAAGCTTTCTTT	CSVQTWGRSTEAFF
TRBV28	NA	TRBJ2-7	TRBD2	TGTGCCAGCAGGACCACCGGAGGGACTAGCGGGAGGGGTGAGCAGTACTTC	CASRTTGGTSGRGEQYF
TRBV10-3	NA	TRBJ2-3	NA	TGTGCCATCAGTGAGTCGACGCAGATCGAGGCGGAACACACAGATACGCAGTATTTT	CAISESTQIEAEHTDTQYF
TRBV6-5	NA	TRBJ2-3	NA	TGTGCCAGCAGTTACAGCGCTAGCGTGGATACGCAGTATTTT	CASSYSASVDTQYF
TRBV2	NA	TRBJ1-5	TRBD1	TGTGCCAGCAGTGTACTGCCAGGGGGGTCTGGGCCCCAGCATTTT	CASSVLPGGSGPQHF
TRBV27	NA	TRBJ2-1	NA	TGTGCCAGCAGTACTCGGACAGCCCGGAGGGAGCAGTTCTTC	CASSTRTARREQFF
TRBV7-9	NA	TRBJ2-4	TRBD1	TGTGCCAGCTCAGGGGGTTATCGAAACATTCAGTACTTC	CASSGGYRNIQYF
TRBV27	NA	TRBJ2-7	NA	TGTGCCAGCAGTCCCTACGAGCAGTACTTC	CASSPYEQYF
TRBV2	NA	TRBJ1-4	NA	TGTGCCAGTCGCAGGGTGACCGCAACTAATGAAAAACTGTTTTTT	CASRRVTATNEKLFF
TRBV30	NA	TRBJ2-3	NA	TGTGCCTGGACCCAGCAAGGAGATACGCAGTATTTT	CAWTQQGDTQYF
TRBV7-9	NA	TRBJ1-2	NA	TGTGCCAGCAGCTTAGGCGGTCGGAGCGAGAATGGCTACACCTTC	CASSLGGRSENGYTF
TRBV25-1	few	TRBJ1-2	NA	TGTGCCAGCAGTGATACACGGGCTAACTATGGCTACACCTTC	CASSDTRANYGYTF
TRBV30	NA	TRBJ2-1	NA	TGTGCCTGGAGTGTAGGCAGCTCCTACAATGAGCAGTTCTTC	CAWSVGSSYNEQFF
TRBV19	NA	TRBJ1-5	NA	TGTGCCAGTACCCTCGACAGAACTAGCAATCAGCCCCAGCATTTT	CASTLDRTSNQPQHF
TRBV6-5	NA	TRBJ1-2	NA	TGTGCCAGCAGTTACTCGTGGACCTATGGCTACACCTTC	CASSYSWTYGYTF
TRBV20-1	NA	TRBJ1-2	NA	TGCAGTGCTGGGGCTAACTATGGCTACACCTTC	CSAGANYGYTF
TRBV10-1	NA	TRBJ2-7	TRBD1	TGCGCCAGCAGTGAAGGGACAGGGATGAACGAGCAGTACTTC	CASSEGTGMNEQYF
TRBV29-1	NA	TRBJ1-1	NA	TGCAGCGTTGATCTTTACCTTGAAGCTTTCTTT	CSVDLYLEAFF
TRBV28	NA	TRBJ2-7	NA	TGTGCCAGCAGTCTCCGGACGCAATCCTACTACGAGCAGTACTTC	CASSLRTQSYYEQYF
TRBV29-1	NA	TRBJ2-7	TRBD1	TGCAGCGTTGGAGGTGGACAGGGGTCTTACGAGCAGTACTTC	CSVGGGQGSYEQYF
TRBV5-6	NA	TRBJ2-1	NA	TGTGCCAGCAGCTTTGGGGGAGGCGATGAGCAGTTCTTC	CASSFGGGDEQFF
TRBV27	NA	TRBJ1-6	NA	TGTGCCAGCAGTCAAGCCTTCTCCTATAATTCACCCCTCCACTTT	CASSQAFSYNSPLHF
TRBV6-5	NA	TRBJ2-4	TRBD1	TGTGCCAGCAGTTACTCGGCAGGGGGCAAAAACATTCAGTACTTC	CASSYSAGGKNIQYF
TRBV5-1	NA	TRBJ2-3	TRBD1	TGCGCCAGCAGCTTTCGGACAGGGGCAGATACGCAGTATTTT	CASSFRTGADTQYF
TRBV5-1	NA	TRBJ1-2	NA	TGCGCCAGCAGCACCAGTTTATCCAACTATGGCTACACCTTC	CASSTSLSNYGYTF
TRBV29-1	NA	TRBJ2-7	TRBD1	TGCAGCGCGTTGGCGAGGACAGGGGCAAGGGAGCAGTACTTC	CSALARTGAREQYF
TRBV6-5	NA	TRBJ1-5	TRBD1	TGTGCCAGCAGTTACTCGGGGGACAGGAGTCGGCCCCAGCATTTT	CASSYSGDRSRPQHF
TRBV9	NA	TRBJ1-1	NA	TGTGCCAGCAGCTCCGCTGTCTTAGGGGGGAACACTGAAGCTTTCTTT	CASSSAVLGGNTEAFF
TRBV28	NA	TRBJ1-2	NA	TGTGCCAGCAGTCTGGATCCCTCCGGGTATGGCTACACCTTC	CASSLDPSGYGYTF
TRBV5-1	NA	TRBJ1-2	NA	TGCGCCAGCAGCCCAAAAATAGGGGTCTATGGCTACACCTTC	CASSPKIGVYGYTF
TRBV19	NA	TRBJ2-1	NA	TGTGCCAGTAGTGGTCGTCCAGAAGCCTACAATGAGCAGTTCTTC	CASSGRPEAYNEQFF
TRBV7-2	NA	TRBJ2-7	NA	TGTGCCAGCAGCTTAGTTCGAGAAGGAGACCTTTGGCAGTACTTC	CASSLVREGDLWQYF
TRBV19	NA	TRBJ2-1	NA	TGTGCCAGTAGCCCTAGGGGGGGTACTGATGAGCAGTTCTTC	CASSPRGGTDEQFF
TRBV5-1	NA	TRBJ1-1	TRBD1	TGCGCCAGCAAGGTCACAGGGGGCGCCCTCGAAGCTTTCTTT	CASKVTGGALEAFF